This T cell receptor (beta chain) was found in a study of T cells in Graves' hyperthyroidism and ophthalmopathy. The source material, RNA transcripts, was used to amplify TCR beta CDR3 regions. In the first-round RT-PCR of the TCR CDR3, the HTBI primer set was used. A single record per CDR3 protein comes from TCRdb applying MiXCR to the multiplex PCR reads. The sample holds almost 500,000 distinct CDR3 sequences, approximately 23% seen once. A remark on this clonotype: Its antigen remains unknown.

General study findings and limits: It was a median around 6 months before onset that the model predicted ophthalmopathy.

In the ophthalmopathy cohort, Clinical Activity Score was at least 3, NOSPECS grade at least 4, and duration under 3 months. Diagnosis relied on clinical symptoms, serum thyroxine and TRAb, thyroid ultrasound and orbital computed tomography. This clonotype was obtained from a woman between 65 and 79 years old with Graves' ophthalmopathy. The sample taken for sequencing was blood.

The CDR3 here is CASRRGTTPYGYTF. CDR3 DNA sequence: TGTGCCAGCAGGAGGGGGACTACTCCTTATGGCTACACCTTC. The genes are TRBV28 and TRBJ1-2; a possible D gene is TRBD1 (6 bases). Germline CDR1 reads MDHEN; CDR2 reads SYDVKM. This CDR3 has 14 residues. Deletions cut 6 bases from V and 5 bases from J, with 16 bases between.